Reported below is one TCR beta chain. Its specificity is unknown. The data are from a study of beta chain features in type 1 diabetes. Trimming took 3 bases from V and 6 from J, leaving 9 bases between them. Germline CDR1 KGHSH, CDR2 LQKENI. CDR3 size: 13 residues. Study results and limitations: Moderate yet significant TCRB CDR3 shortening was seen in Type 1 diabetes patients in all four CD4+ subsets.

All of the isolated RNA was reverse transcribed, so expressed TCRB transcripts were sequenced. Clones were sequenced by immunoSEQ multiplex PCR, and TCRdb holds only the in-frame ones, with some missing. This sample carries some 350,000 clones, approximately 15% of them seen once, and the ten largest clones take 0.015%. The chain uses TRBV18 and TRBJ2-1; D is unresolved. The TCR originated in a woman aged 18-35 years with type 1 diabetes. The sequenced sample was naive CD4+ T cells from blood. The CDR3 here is CASSPLKINEQFF. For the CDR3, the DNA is TGTGCCAGCTCACCGTTAAAAATCAATGAGCAGTTCTTC.